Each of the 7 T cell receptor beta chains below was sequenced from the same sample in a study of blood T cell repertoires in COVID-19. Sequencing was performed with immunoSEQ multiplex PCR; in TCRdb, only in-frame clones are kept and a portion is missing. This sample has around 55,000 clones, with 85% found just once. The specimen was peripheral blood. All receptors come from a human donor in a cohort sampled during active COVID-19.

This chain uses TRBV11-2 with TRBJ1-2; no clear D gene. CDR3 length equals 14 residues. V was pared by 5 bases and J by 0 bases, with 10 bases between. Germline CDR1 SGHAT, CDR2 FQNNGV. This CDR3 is CASSRDRSNYGYTF. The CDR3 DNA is TGTGCCAGCAGCCGGGATCGCTCTAACTATGGCTACACCTTC.

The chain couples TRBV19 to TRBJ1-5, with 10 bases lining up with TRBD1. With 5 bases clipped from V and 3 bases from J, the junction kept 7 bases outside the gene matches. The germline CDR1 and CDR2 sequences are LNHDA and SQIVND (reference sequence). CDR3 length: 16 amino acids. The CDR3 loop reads CASSPGQGVFNQPQHF. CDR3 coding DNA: TGTGCCAGTAGTCCCGGACAGGGGGTTTTCAATCAGCCCCAGCATTTT.

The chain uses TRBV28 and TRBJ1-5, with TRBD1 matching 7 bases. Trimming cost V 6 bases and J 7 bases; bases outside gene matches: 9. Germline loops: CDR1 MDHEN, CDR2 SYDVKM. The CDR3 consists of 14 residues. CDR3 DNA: TGTGCCAGCAGACATCAGGGGGTTGGGCAGCCCCAGCATTTT. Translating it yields CASRHQGVGQPQHF.

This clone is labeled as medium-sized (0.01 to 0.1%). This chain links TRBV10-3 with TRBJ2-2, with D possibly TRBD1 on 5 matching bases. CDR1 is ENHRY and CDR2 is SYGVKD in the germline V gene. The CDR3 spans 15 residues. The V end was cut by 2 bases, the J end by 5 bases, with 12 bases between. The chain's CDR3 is CAISEKQGWTGELFF. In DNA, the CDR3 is TGTGCCATCAGTGAGAAGCAGGGCTGGACCGGGGAGCTGTTTTTT.

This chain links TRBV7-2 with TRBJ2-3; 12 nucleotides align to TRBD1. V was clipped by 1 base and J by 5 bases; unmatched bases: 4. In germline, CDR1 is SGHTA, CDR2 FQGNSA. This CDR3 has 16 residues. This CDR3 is CASSLDGTGGVDTQYF. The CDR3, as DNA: TGTGCCAGCAGCTTAGACGGGACAGGGGGCGTAGATACGCAGTATTTT. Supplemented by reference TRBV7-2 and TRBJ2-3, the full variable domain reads GAGVSQSPSNKVTEKGKDVELRCDPISGHTALYWYRQSLGQGLEFLIYFQGNSAPDKSGLPSDRFSAERTGGSVSTLTIQRTQQEDSAVYLCASSLDGTGGVDTQYFGPGTRLTVL.

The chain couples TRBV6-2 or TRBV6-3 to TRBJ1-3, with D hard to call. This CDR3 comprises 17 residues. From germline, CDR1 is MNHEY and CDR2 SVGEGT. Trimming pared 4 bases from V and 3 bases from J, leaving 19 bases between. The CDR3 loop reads CASSLTTLRAVGNTIYF. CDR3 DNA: TGTGCCAGCAGTTTGACTACCCTTCGGGCCGTTGGAAACACCATATATTTT.

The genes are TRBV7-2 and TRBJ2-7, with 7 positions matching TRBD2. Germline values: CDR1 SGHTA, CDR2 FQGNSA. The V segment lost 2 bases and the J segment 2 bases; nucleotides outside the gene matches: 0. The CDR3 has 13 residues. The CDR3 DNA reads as TGTGCCAGCAGCTTAAGCGGGACCTACGAGCAGTACTTC. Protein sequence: CASSLSGTYEQYF.